This T cell receptor (beta chain) was captured in a study of CD8 T cells in Susac syndrome. The CDR3 spans 16 residues. With 3 bases clipped from V and 4 bases from J, the junction kept 8 bases outside the gene matches. RNA amounts of roughly 0.5 to 1 ug underwent reverse transcription with random hexamers. One entry per CDR3 protein results from TCRdb running MiXCR on the immunoSEQ multiplex PCR reads. The repertoire consists of more than 95,000 distinct CDR3 sequences, with around 94% occurring once and the leading ten covering 0.065% to 0.1%. The source is a human donor in good health. This chain joins TRBV23-1 and TRBJ2-2; 7 bases agree with TRBD2. TRBV23-1 is identified as an open reading frame with a role that is uncertain. Sequencing was done on a sample of CD4+ T cells from PBMCs. The CDR3 loop is CASSHSTSVGTGELFF. In nucleotides, the CDR3 is TGCGCCAGCAGTCACTCTACTAGCGTCGGCACCGGGGAGCTGTTTTTT.